This TCR beta chain was retrieved from a study of T cells after yellow fever vaccination. Study information: Fractions low in cell number were prepared with SMART-Seq v4 Ultra Low Input. Study-wide findings and caveats: Researchers cautioned that FACS-sorted repertoires could harbor abundant clonotypes contaminating from the bulk population.

TCRdb passed the 5' RACE reads through MiXCR, listing each CDR3 protein once. The sample carries about 300,000 distinct CDR3 sequences, 8.5% to 10% recorded once. This clonotype has just a few counts. Antigen: not known. Looked up from germline, CDR1 is SGHTA and CDR2 is FQGNSA. V gave up 4 bases and J gave up 0 bases, with 9 bases separating them. The CDR3 consists of 14 residues. The chain employs TRBV7-2 and TRBJ1-2; D not certain. The source is a man aged 18 to 35 who received the YFV17D yellow fever vaccine. Sequences were derived from CD4+ T cells sorted from PBMCs, sampled 5 days after the yellow fever booster vaccination. As DNA, the CDR3 is TGTGCCAGCAGCTATAGAGAGGCTAACTATGGCTACACCTTC. This translates into CASSYREANYGYTF. Drawing the rest from reference TRBV7-2 and TRBJ1-2, the complete variable domain is GAGVSQSPSNKVTEKGKDVELRCDPISGHTALYWYRQSLGQGLEFLIYFQGNSAPDKSGLPSDRFSAERTGGSVSTLTIQRTQQEDSAVYLCASSYREANYGYTFGSGTRLTVV.